This T cell receptor (beta chain) was identified in a study of OX40 agonist ivuxolimab in advanced cancers. Looking at the study overall: The patients got ivuxolimab, which is an agonistic anti-OX40 (CD134) antibody. Patients undergoing dose escalation presented with hepatocellular carcinoma, melanoma, renal cell or head and neck cancer.

Sequencing was performed with immunoSEQ multiplex PCR; in TCRdb, only in-frame clones are kept and a portion is missing. The sample holds about 120,000 clones, approximately 92% seen once. In its sample, this clone was seen once. Its specificity is unknown. This CDR3 spans 16 amino acids. Germline trimming cut 4 bases from V and 4 bases from J; bases unmatched to any gene: 9. The germline CDR1 and CDR2 sequences are SNHLY and FYNNEI. Peripheral blood came from all dose cohorts at three timepoints. Regarding the study as a whole: On average, CD8+ T cells showed a greater number of expanded clones than CD4+.

V usage is TRBV2 and J usage is TRBJ2-3; TRBD2 matches 9 bases. The sequence derives from an adult with an advanced solid tumor such as melanoma, head and neck, liver or kidney cancer. Material: CD4+ or CD8+ T cells sorted from blood, obtained in a trial of the OX40 agonist ivuxolimab. The chain's CDR3 is CASSGLAVFVPDTQYF. CDR3 coding DNA: TGTGCCAGCAGTGGACTAGCGGTATTCGTGCCAGATACGCAGTATTTT.